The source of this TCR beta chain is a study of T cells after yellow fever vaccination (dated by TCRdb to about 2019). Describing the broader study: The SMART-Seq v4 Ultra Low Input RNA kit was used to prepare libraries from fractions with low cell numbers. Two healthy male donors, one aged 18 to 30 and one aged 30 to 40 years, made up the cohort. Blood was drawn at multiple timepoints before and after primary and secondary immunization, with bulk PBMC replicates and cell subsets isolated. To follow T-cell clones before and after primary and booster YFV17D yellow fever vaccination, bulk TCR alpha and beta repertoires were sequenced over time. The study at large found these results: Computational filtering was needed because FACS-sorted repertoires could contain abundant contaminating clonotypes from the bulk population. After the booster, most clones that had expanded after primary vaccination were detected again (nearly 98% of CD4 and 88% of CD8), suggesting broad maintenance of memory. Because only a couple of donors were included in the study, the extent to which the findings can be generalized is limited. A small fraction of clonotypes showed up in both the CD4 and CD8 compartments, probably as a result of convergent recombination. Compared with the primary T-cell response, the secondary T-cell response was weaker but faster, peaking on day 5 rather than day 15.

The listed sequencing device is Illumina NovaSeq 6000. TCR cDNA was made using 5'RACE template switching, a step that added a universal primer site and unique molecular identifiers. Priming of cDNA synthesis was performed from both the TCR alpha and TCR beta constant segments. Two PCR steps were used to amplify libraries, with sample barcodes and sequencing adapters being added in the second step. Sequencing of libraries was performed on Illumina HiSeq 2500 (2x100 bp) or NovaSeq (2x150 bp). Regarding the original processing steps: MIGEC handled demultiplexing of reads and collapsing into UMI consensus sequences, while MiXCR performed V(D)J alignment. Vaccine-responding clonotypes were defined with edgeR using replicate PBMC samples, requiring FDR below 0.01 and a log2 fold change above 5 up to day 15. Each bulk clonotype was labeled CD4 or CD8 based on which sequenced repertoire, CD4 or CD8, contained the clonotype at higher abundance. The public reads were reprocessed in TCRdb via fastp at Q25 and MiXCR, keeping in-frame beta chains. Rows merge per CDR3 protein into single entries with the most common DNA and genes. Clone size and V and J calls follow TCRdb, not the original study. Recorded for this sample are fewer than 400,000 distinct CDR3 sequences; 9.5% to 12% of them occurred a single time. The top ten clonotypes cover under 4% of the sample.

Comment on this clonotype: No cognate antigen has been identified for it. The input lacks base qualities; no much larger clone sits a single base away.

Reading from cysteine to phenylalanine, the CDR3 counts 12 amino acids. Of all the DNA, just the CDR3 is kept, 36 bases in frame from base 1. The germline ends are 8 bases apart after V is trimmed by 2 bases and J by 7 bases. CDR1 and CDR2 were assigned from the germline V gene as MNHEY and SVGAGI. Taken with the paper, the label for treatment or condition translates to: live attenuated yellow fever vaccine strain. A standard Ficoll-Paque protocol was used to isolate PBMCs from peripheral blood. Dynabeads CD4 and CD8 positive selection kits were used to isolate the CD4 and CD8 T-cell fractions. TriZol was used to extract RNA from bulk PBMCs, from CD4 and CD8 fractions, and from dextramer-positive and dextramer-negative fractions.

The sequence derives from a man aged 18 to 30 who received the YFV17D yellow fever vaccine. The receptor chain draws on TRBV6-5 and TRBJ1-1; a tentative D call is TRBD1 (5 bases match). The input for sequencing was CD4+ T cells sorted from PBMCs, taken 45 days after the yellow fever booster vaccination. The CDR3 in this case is CASSYRGDEAFF. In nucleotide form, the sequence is TGTGCCAGCAGTTACAGGGGCGATGAAGCTTTCTTT.